This T cell receptor (beta chain) was sequenced during a study of Ad26.COV2.S vaccination and SARS-CoV-2 variants. Study context: A COV1001 Ad26.COV2.S trial-arm participant provided the sample. Intramuscular Ad26.COV2.S doses were given once or twice, 56 days apart.

The CDR3 extends over 14 amino acids. V lost 3 bases and J 5 bases, leaving 11 bases between the germline ends. Germline assignment: CDR1 MRHNA and CDR2 SNTAGT. Study observations and caveats: Measures of TCR breadth and depth may have fallen short of total T cell responses.

Treatment given: some 19 received Ad26.COV2.S at low or high dose, single or two shots; about 5 received placebo; per-sample allocation not given. Sampling was done on day 63 after the first vaccine or placebo injection. Vaccination employed an Ad26 vector expressing the Wuhan-strain SARS-CoV-2 spike. Concerning this clone itself: Antigen: not known.

The data were produced by immunoSEQ multiplex PCR, yet TCRdb's version contains in-frame clones alone and is incomplete. The sample records some 340,000 clones, just under 85% being singletons. This sample comprised peripheral blood, obtained in a trial of Ad26.COV2.S vaccine versus placebo. The chain is built from TRBV6-4 and TRBJ1-5; D is unresolved. The receptor comes from a person aged 18-60 years who received the Ad26.COV2.S COVID-19 vaccine or a placebo. The CDR3 spells CASSDSDRHQPQHF. DNA for the CDR3: TGTGCCAGCAGTGATAGCGACCGCCATCAGCCCCAGCATTTT.